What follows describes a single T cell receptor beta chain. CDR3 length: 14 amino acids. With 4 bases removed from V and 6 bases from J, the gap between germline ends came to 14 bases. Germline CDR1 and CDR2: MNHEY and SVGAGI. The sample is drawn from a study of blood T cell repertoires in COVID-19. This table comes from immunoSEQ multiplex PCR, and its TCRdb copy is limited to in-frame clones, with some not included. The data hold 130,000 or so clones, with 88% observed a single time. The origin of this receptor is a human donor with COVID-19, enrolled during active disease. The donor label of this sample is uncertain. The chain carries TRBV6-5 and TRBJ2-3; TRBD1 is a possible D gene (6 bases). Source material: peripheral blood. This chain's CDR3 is CASSWGSQGDTQYF. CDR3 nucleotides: TGTGCCAGCAGTTGGGGATCCCAGGGGGATACGCAGTATTTT.